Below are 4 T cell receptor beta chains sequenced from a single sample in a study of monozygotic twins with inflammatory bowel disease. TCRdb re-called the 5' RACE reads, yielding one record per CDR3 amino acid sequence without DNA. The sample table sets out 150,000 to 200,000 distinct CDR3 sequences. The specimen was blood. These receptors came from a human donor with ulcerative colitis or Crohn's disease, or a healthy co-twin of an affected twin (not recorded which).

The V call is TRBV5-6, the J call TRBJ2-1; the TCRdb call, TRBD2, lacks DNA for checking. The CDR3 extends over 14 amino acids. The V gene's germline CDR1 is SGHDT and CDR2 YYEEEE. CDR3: CASQEAQSYNEQFF.

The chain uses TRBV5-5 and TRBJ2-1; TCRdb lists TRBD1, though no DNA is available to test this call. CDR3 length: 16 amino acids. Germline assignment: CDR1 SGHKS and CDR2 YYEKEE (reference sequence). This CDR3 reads CASSLRFTGEQDEQFF.

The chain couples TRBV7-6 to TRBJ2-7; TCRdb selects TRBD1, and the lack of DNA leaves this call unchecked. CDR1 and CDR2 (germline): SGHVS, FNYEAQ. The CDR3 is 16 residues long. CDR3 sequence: CASSPRDRASSYEQYF.

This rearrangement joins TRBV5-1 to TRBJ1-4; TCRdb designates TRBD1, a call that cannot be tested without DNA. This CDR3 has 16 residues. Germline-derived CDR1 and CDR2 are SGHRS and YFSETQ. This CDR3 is CASSPREVTGKEKLFF. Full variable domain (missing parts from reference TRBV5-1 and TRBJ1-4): KAGVTQTPRYLIKTRGQQVTLSCSPISGHRSVSWYQQTPGQGLQFLFEYFSETQRNKGNFPGRFSGRQFSNSRSEMNVSTLELGDSALYLCASSPREVTGKEKLFFGSGTQLSVL.